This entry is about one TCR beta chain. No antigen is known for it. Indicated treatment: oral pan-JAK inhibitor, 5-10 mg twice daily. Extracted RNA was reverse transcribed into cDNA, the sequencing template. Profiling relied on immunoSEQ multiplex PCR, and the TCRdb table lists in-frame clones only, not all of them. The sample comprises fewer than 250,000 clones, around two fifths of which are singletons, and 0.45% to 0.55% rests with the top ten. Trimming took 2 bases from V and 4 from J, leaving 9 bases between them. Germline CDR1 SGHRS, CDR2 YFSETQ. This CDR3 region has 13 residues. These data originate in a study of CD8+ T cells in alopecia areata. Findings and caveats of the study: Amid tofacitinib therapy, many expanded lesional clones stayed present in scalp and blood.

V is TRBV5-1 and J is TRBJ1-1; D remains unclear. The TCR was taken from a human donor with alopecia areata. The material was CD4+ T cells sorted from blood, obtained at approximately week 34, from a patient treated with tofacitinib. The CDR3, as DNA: TGCGCCAGCAGCTTTTCGGAGAGCACTGAAGCTTTCTTT. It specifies CASSFSESTEAFF.